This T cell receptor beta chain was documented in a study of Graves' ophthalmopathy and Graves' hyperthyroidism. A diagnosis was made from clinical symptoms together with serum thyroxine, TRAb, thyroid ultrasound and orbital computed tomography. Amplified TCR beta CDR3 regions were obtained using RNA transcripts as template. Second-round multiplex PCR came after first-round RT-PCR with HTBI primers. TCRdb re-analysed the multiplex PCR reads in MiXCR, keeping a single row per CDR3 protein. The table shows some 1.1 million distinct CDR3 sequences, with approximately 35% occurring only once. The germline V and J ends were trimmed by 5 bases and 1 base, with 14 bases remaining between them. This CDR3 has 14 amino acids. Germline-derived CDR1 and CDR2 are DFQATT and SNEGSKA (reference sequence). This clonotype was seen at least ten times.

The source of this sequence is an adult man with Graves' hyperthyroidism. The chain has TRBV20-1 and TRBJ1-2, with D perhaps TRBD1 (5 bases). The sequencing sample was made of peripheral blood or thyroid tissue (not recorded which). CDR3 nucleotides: TGCAGTGCTCCGGGATACAGGAATAACTATGGCTACACCTTC. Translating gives CSAPGYRNNYGYTF.